The 32 T cell receptor beta chains reported below all come from one sample, sequenced in a study of Ad26.COV2.S vaccination and SARS-CoV-2 variants. Treatment denoted: about 20 received Ad26.COV2.S at low or high dose, single or two shots; several received placebo; per-sample allocation not given. Collection of the samples took place on day 63 after the first injection of vaccine or placebo. Using immunoSEQ multiplex PCR, the repertoire was profiled, and TCRdb retains in-frame clones only, with some absent. The data contain around 450,000 clones, around 89% of them singletons. The sequences come from peripheral blood, collected in a trial of Ad26.COV2.S vaccine versus placebo. The source is a person between 18 and 65 years old who received the Ad26.COV2.S COVID-19 vaccine or a placebo.

This rearrangement joins TRBV24-1 to TRBJ1-2; D not resolved. Trimming left V 4 bases short and J 5 bases short, with 4 bases between. This CDR3 is built from 11 residues. Germline V CDR1 and CDR2: KGHDR, SFDVKD. Written as DNA, the CDR3 is TGTGCCACCAGTGACTATTATGGCTACACCTTC. It is translated as CATSDYYGYTF.

The chain couples TRBV19 to TRBJ1-1; D perhaps matches TRBD1 (6 bases). Germline CDR1 and CDR2: LNHDA and SQIVND (reference sequence). The CDR3 is 15 residues long. V lost 5 bases and J 0 bases, leaving 13 bases between the germline ends. The CDR3 sequence is CASSSIRTVNTEAFF. CDR3 nucleotides: TGTGCCAGTAGTTCCATAAGGACAGTGAACACTGAAGCTTTCTTT.

The CDR3 DNA reads TGCGCCAGCAGCCAAGACAGGGGGCCAGGCTATGGCTACACCTTC. Translation gives CASSQDRGPGYGYTF. This sequence joins TRBV4-3 and TRBJ1-2; 8 positions match TRBD1. V was clipped by 0 bases and J by 4 bases; unmatched bases: 4. The germline V gene has CDR1 LGHNA and CDR2 YSLEER. The CDR3 is 15 residues long.

The V gene is TRBV5-5, the J gene TRBJ1-1, with 7 bases identical to TRBD1. Per germline, CDR1 SGHKS and CDR2 YYEKEE (reference sequence). V gave up 4 bases and J gave up 0 bases; unmatched junction bases: 6. The length of the CDR3 is 15 residues. CDR3 in amino acids: CASSIPGQLNTEAFF. CDR3 coding DNA: TGTGCCAGCAGCATACCGGGACAGCTGAACACTGAAGCTTTCTTT.

The chain recombines TRBV7-2 with TRBJ1-2; 8 bases fit TRBD1. Germline CDR1 and CDR2: SGHTA and FQGNSA. The CDR3 runs to 15 residues. The V and J ends lost 5 bases and 0 bases, in that order; junction bases with no gene match: 5. The CDR3 region is CASSPNRGSNYGYTF. Written as DNA, the CDR3 is TGTGCCAGCAGCCCAAACAGGGGGTCTAACTATGGCTACACCTTC.

V gene TRBV27 combines with J gene TRBJ1-1, with D unresolved. The V end lost 0 bases, the J end lost 1 base, and 6 bases lay between the germline ends. Germline CDR1 and CDR2: MNHEY and SMNVEV (reference sequence). The CDR3 has 14 amino acids. This CDR3 is CASSLSGGNTEAFF. Here the CDR3 DNA reads TGTGCCAGCAGTTTATCGGGAGGGAACACTGAAGCTTTCTTT.

This rearrangement joins TRBV11-2 to TRBJ1-5, with 10 nucleotides matching TRBD1. The CDR3 sequence is 18 residues long. Germline CDR1 SGHAT, CDR2 FQNNGV. J gave up 0 bases and V 3 bases, and 8 bases lay outside the gene matches. DNA of the CDR3: TGTGCCAGCAGCTTGCCGGGACAGGGGAAATATAGCAATCAGCCCCAGCATTTT. Translation: CASSLPGQGKYSNQPQHF.

The chain combines TRBV27 with TRBJ2-1; D not certain. Germline V lookup: CDR1 MNHEY, CDR2 SMNVEV (reference sequence). V was trimmed by 1 base and J by 6 bases, leaving 22 bases between them. The CDR3 consists of 18 residues. The CDR3 is CASSLFPSHGGTGNEQFF. In DNA form, the CDR3 reads TGTGCCAGCAGTTTATTCCCCTCTCACGGTGGTACGGGCAATGAGCAGTTCTTC.

J is TRBJ2-5 and V is TRBV10-1; tentative D call: TRBD1 (5 bases). CDR3 length equals 14 residues. The V and J ends lost 0 bases and 5 bases respectively, with 10 bases between them. Germline assignment: CDR1 WNHNN and CDR2 SYGVQD (reference sequence). CDR3 in amino acids: CASSESDMPETQYF. CDR3 in DNA: TGCGCCAGCAGTGAGTCGGACATGCCGGAGACCCAGTACTTC.

This chain connects TRBV7-2 to TRBJ2-5; D uncertain. This CDR3 comprises 14 residues. V lost 0 bases to trimming and J lost 1 base, with 6 bases between them. Germline lookup yields CDR1 SGHTA and CDR2 FQGNSA. Here the CDR3 reads CASSLAGIQETQYF. The DNA for the CDR3 is TGTGCCAGCAGCTTAGCTGGAATCCAAGAGACCCAGTACTTC.

V gene TRBV6-6 combines with J gene TRBJ2-2; 9 bases align to TRBD1. This CDR3 spans 15 amino acids. V dropped 6 bases and J dropped 5; count of bases not matched to a gene: 7. Germline-derived CDR1 and CDR2 are MNHNY and SVGAGI (reference sequence). CDR3 DNA sequence: TGTGCCAGCAGCGCTCCGGACAGGGGAACCGGGGAGCTGTTTTTT. It codes for CASSAPDRGTGELFF.

This rearrangement joins TRBV27 to TRBJ1-1; D is perhaps TRBD1 (5 bases). The germline gives CDR1 MNHEY, CDR2 SMNVEV (reference sequence). Trimming pared 3 bases from V and 4 bases from J, leaving 15 bases between. The CDR3 covers 15 residues. The chain's CDR3 is CASSFTGTLVTEAFF. The CDR3 bases are TGTGCCAGCAGTTTCACCGGGACCCTGGTCACTGAAGCTTTCTTT.

On this clone itself: A junction boundary mismatches the germline segment, possibly from a read error. This specimen includes other DNA sequences encoding the same CDR3. The chain couples TRBV28 to TRBJ2-1, with 8 positions matching TRBD2. Germline V gene data show CDR1 as MDHEN and CDR2 as SYDVKM. The CDR3 spans 12 residues. DNA of the CDR3: TGCGCAAGCGGGAGCTCCTACAATGAGCAGTTCTTC. It codes for CASGSSYNEQFF.

With respect to this clone: Other DNA sequences in the same sample also yield this CDR3. J is TRBJ2-5 and V is TRBV19; TRBD2 agrees at 10 bases. Germline V gene sequence: CDR1 LNHDA, CDR2 SQIVND (reference sequence). Trimming at V came to 3 bases and at J to 5 bases, leaving 6 bases not matched to a gene. The CDR3 contains 15 residues. Written as DNA, the CDR3 is TGTGCCAGTAGTATTCGTCTAGCGGGAGTCGAGACCCAGTACTTC. This encodes CASSIRLAGVETQYF.

The gene calls are TRBV7-9 and TRBJ2-5; 7 bases are shared with TRBD1. Germline trimming cut 5 bases from V and 5 bases from J; bases unmatched to any gene: 11. The germline V gene has CDR1 SEHNR and CDR2 FQNEAQ (reference sequence). CDR3 length: 15 residues. CDR3 region: CASSQDLTTGETQYF. CDR3 in DNA: TGTGCCAGCAGCCAGGATCTAACGACAGGGGAGACCCAGTACTTC.

CDR3 residues: CATNRAGSYNEQFF. The CDR3 DNA follows: TGTGCCACCAATCGTGCGGGCTCCTACAATGAGCAGTTCTTC. The chain joins TRBV15 to TRBJ2-1; TRBD2 is a possible D gene (5 bases). Germline CDR1 and CDR2: LNHNV and YYDKDF (reference sequence). Trimming cost V 7 bases and J 0 bases, with 10 bases left between them. The CDR3 loop spans 14 amino acids.

The genes are TRBV7-2 and TRBJ2-2, with D tentatively TRBD1 (6 bases). Trimming took 6 bases from V and 3 from J, leaving 11 bases between them. This CDR3 region has 14 residues. Germline-derived CDR1 and CDR2 are SGHTA and FQGNSA. CDR3 DNA: TGTGCCAGCAGACGACAGGACGACACCGGGGAGCTGTTTTTT. Its translation is CASRRQDDTGELFF.

This clone was counted once. The rearrangement uses TRBV30 and TRBJ1-5; 7 positions agree with TRBD1. CDR1 and CDR2 (germline): GTSNPN, SVGIG (reference sequence). J gave up 3 bases and V 5 bases, and 7 bases lay outside the gene matches. The length of the CDR3 is 14 residues. The CDR3 here is CAWASTGTNQPQHF. The DNA of the CDR3 is TGTGCCTGGGCTTCGACAGGGACCAATCAGCCCCAGCATTTT.

The chain has TRBV7-9 and TRBJ2-2; 10 bases match TRBD2. The germline V gene has CDR1 SEHNR and CDR2 FQNEAQ (reference sequence). V dropped 8 bases and J dropped 4; count of bases not matched to a gene: 1. The CDR3 consists of 13 residues. DNA of the CDR3: TGTGCCAGCGAGCGGGGGGGCACCGGGGAGCTGTTTTTT. Translating it yields CASERGGTGELFF. Full variable domain (rest looked up from reference TRBV7-9 and TRBJ2-2): DTGVSQNPRHKITKRGQNVTFRCDPISEHNRLYWYRQTLGQGPEFLTYFQNEAQLEKSRLLSDRFSAERPKGSFSTLEIQRTEQGDSAMYLCASERGGTGELFFGEGSRLTVL.

The rearrangement joins TRBV6-5 to TRBJ1-6; tentative D call: TRBD1 (6 bases). The CDR3 contains 15 residues. Trimming stripped 2 bases from V and 11 bases from J, with 16 bases between. Germline loops: CDR1 MNHEY, CDR2 SVGAGI. CDR3 sequence reads: CASSYLNAGAAPLHF. The DNA for the CDR3 is TGTGCCAGCAGTTACCTAAACGCAGGGGCGGCACCCCTCCACTTT.

The genes are TRBV5-4 and TRBJ2-3; no definite D call. Between the trimmed V and J ends, which lost 2 bases and 2 bases, there was a span of 12 bases. Germline CDR1 is SGHNT and CDR2 is YYREEE (reference sequence). The CDR3 is 15 residues long. CDR3 amino acids: CASSFSTYHTDTQYF. The DNA of the CDR3 is TGTGCCAGCAGCTTTAGCACCTACCACACAGATACGCAGTATTTT.

The V gene is TRBV11-2, the J gene TRBJ2-3; 12 bases map to TRBD2. Germline CDR1 reads SGHAT; CDR2 reads FQNNGV. The CDR3 totals 18 residues. J lost 1 base, V lost 0 bases, and 5 bases had no gene match. In DNA form, the CDR3 reads TGTGCCAGCAGCTTAGAGGGGACTAGCGGGTATCGCACAGATACGCAGTATTTT. It specifies CASSLEGTSGYRTDTQYF. The full variable domain, completed using reference TRBV11-2 and TRBJ2-3, is EAGVAQSPRYKIIEKRQSVAFWCNPISGHATLYWYQQILGQGPKLLIQFQNNGVVDDSQLPKDRFSAERLKGVDSTLKIQPAKLEDSAVYLCASSLEGTSGYRTDTQYFGPGTRLTVL.

Worth noting for this clone: Other DNA sequences in the same sample also yield this CDR3. The chain carries TRBV19 and TRBJ1-1; tentative D call: TRBD1 (6 bases). The CDR3 is 13 residues long. Germline lookup yields CDR1 LNHDA and CDR2 SQIVND (reference sequence). The germline V and J ends were trimmed by 6 bases and 0 bases, with 8 bases remaining between them. The CDR3 loop is CASRDRLNTEAFF. CDR3 DNA sequence: TGTGCCAGTAGGGACAGATTGAACACTGAAGCTTTCTTT.

The chain joins TRBV6-5 to TRBJ1-2, with TRBD1 as a possible D gene (6 bases). This CDR3 region has 11 residues. Germline lookup yields CDR1 MNHEY and CDR2 SVGAGI. V was cut by 5 bases and J by 8 bases, with 9 bases left in between. The CDR3 coding sequence is TGTGCCAGCAGTAACAGGGACGGCTACACCTTC. It yields the protein CASSNRDGYTF.

The chain combines TRBV11-1 with TRBJ2-1; TRBD2 might be the D (5 bases). Germline lookup yields CDR1 SGHAT and CDR2 FQDESV (reference sequence). Between the trimmed V and J ends, which lost 6 bases and 3 bases, there was a span of 15 bases. The CDR3 is 15 amino acids. This CDR3 is CASRPLGSFYNEQFF. The CDR3 DNA sequence: TGTGCCAGCAGGCCCCTAGGGAGTTTCTACAATGAGCAGTTCTTC.

The chain has TRBV5-6 and TRBJ1-2; D gene unclear. The CDR3 runs 14 residues. In germline, CDR1 is SGHDT, CDR2 YYEEEE. The V and J ends lost 0 bases and 3 bases respectively, with 9 bases between them. In nucleotides, the CDR3 is TGTGCCAGCAGCTTGGTGGGTGAACACTATGGCTACACCTTC. Translated: CASSLVGEHYGYTF. Supplemented by reference TRBV5-6 and TRBJ1-2, the full variable domain reads DAGVTQSPTHLIKTRGQQVTLRCSPKSGHDTVSWYQQALGQGPQFIFQYYEEEERQRGNFPDRFSGHQFPNYSSELNVNALLLGDSALYLCASSLVGEHYGYTFGSGTRLTVV.

The V call is TRBV18, the J call TRBJ2-3; D is ambiguous. This CDR3 is 14 amino acids long. Trimming took off 3 bases at V and 6 bases at J, with 13 bases between the two ends. In germline, CDR1 is KGHSH, CDR2 LQKENI. The CDR3 nucleotides are TGTGCCAGCTCACCGGCTCAGGCAATGGATACGCAGTATTTT. Amino acids: CASSPAQAMDTQYF.

This chain uses TRBV5-1 with TRBJ1-4; D call uncertain. Germline V lookup: CDR1 SGHRS, CDR2 YFSETQ. This CDR3 contains 15 residues. The V end was cut by 0 bases, the J end by 7 bases, with 13 bases between. In DNA, the CDR3 is TGCGCCAGCAGCTTGGAGGGAGCCAAAATTGAAAAACTGTTTTTT. This codes for CASSLEGAKIEKLFF. Looking up the rest from reference TRBV5-1 and TRBJ1-4 gives the full variable domain: KAGVTQTPRYLIKTRGQQVTLSCSPISGHRSVSWYQQTPGQGLQFLFEYFSETQRNKGNFPGRFSGRQFSNSRSEMNVSTLELGDSALYLCASSLEGAKIEKLFFGSGTQLSVL.

The CDR3 nucleotides read TGTGCCAGCATGATGACAGACGGGGGTGAAAAACTGTTTTTT. Translating gives CASMMTDGGEKLFF. The chain links TRBV6-5 to TRBJ1-4; TRBD1 is a possible D gene (5 bases). V was trimmed by 7 bases and J by 7 bases, leaving 16 bases between them. This CDR3 is 14 amino acids long. Germline CDR1 and CDR2: MNHEY and SVGAGI.

V usage is TRBV6-2 or TRBV6-3 and J usage is TRBJ1-2, with a weak D call TRBD1 (5 bases). The CDR3 extends over 12 amino acids. Germline V gene sequence: CDR1 MNHEY, CDR2 SVGEGT. V was cut by 2 bases and J by 7 bases, with 8 bases left in between. The CDR3 reads CASSYTRGGYTF. CDR3 DNA sequence: TGTGCCAGCAGTTACACAAGGGGTGGCTACACCTTC.

The chain employs TRBV6-5 and TRBJ2-7; D not certain. V was pared by 4 bases and J by 7 bases, with 8 bases between. CDR3 length: 11 residues. Germline values: CDR1 MNHEY, CDR2 SVGAGI. The CDR3: CASSSFGEQYF. The DNA of the CDR3 is TGTGCCAGCAGTTCCTTTGGGGAGCAGTACTTC.

This clone appeared a few times. This sequence joins TRBV4-3 and TRBJ1-3; weak D call: TRBD1 (6 bases). Germline CDR1 reads LGHNA; CDR2 reads YSLEER. Trimming took off 3 bases at V and 3 bases at J, with 15 bases between the two ends. The CDR3 extends over 16 amino acids. The chain's CDR3 is CASSQATGYVGNTIYF. Here the CDR3 DNA reads TGCGCCAGCAGCCAGGCCACAGGGTACGTTGGAAACACCATATATTTT.